A single sample is the source of the 26 T cell receptor beta chains below, sequenced in a study of tumor-infiltrating lymphocytes in primary liver carcinoma. With around 450 ng total RNA as template and a constant-region primer, TCR beta cDNA was made. Sequencing libraries for TCR beta derived from three nested multiplex PCR rounds that used slightly modified ARM-PCR. Each of the first two PCR rounds ran approximately 11 cycles with TRBV1-TRBV30 forward and C-beta reverse primers. One entry per CDR3 protein, called by TCRdb with MiXCR from the multiplex PCR reads. Of 48,000 or so distinct CDR3 sequences listed, about 80% are singletons. Both RNA and DNA were isolated together from about 21-30 mg of bulk tissue that had not been sorted. The specimen sequenced was liver tumor tissue from sampling region 3. Specified subset: tumor region T3, left-lateral pole. These receptors originate from a man aged 35 to 55 with primary liver carcinoma and hepatitis B virus infection.

The V gene is TRBV6-6, the J gene TRBJ1-1; no reliable D call. The CDR3 runs to 13 residues. CDR1 MNHNY and CDR2 SVGAGI come from the germline V gene (reference sequence). The V end lost 7 bases, the J end lost 0 bases, and 9 bases lay between the germline ends. Written as DNA, the CDR3 is TGTGCCAGCATGCAGAGTATGAACACTGAAGCTTTCTTT. Its protein is CASMQSMNTEAFF.

A word on this clonotype: Because it lacks the conserved phenylalanine or tryptophan at the end, this CDR3 is likely a read error. The rearrangement links TRBV7-9 to TRBJ1-2; 8 bases fit TRBD1. Germline V gene data show CDR1 as SEHNR and CDR2 as FQNEAQ (reference sequence). This CDR3 comprises 14 residues. CDR3 sequence (DNA): TGTACCAGCATGATCTCGACAGGGGCCTATGGCTACACCCTC. It translates to CTSMISTGAYGYTL.

This clonotype was picked up a small number of times. Here the CDR3 omits its conserved ending phenylalanine or tryptophan, so a read error is the likely source. No DNA is shown, since the ends of the CDR3 on it are uncertain; the CDR3 is the one TCRdb lists. CDR3 sequence reads: CASSLSGTSERGEQSL. The chain uses TRBV11-3 and TRBJ2-1; TRBD2, the table's D call, was not compared with the DNA. The CDR3 has 16 amino acids, counting both end residues. The germline V gene encodes CDR1 SGHNT and CDR2 YENEEA.

This clonotype was observed a single time. V is TRBV7-9 and J is TRBJ2-7, with TRBD2 matching 9 bases. This CDR3 is 13 amino acids long. Germline V CDR1 and CDR2: SEHNR, FQNEAQ (reference sequence). V shed 7 bases and J 9 bases; nucleotides not matched to a gene: 10. The CDR3 DNA sequence: TGTGCCAGCAACATGGGGACTAGCTCATGGCAGTACTTC. Amino acids: CASNMGTSSWQYF.

As regards this clonotype: Since no conserved phenylalanine or tryptophan closes the CDR3, a read error is the likely cause. J is TRBJ2-1 and V is TRBV4-2; tentatively, D is TRBD1 or TRBD2 (5 bases each). The germline gives CDR1 LGHNA, CDR2 YNFKEQ. The CDR3 consists of 13 residues. This CDR3 is CVSSQGPYNEQFL. The CDR3 nucleotides read TGTGTCAGCAGCCAGGGACCCTACAATGAGCAGTTCTTA.

Regarding this clonotype: The missing conserved phenylalanine or tryptophan at the end of this CDR3 makes a read error likely. Because the CDR3's place on the DNA is in doubt, the DNA is left out and the CDR3 is given as listed by TCRdb. The chain carries TRBV6-1 and TRBJ2-3. Germline lookup yields CDR1 MNHNS and CDR2 SASEGT. With termini counted, the CDR3 has 13 amino acids. The CDR3 sequence is CASKTSEADTQYS.

On this clonotype itself: This sequence may be a read error, since a much larger clone differs from it by one base. V and J are TRBV28 and TRBJ2-7, with D perhaps being TRBD1 or TRBD2 (6 bases each). V was shortened by 6 bases and J by 6 bases, with 12 bases between the two germline ends. This CDR3 has 12 residues. The germline V gene encodes CDR1 MDHEN and CDR2 SYDVKM. DNA of the CDR3: TGTGCCAGCAGGGTAGGGGGGTGCGAGCAGTACTTC. Its protein is CASRVGGCEQYF.

As to this clonotype: The conserved final phenylalanine or tryptophan is absent from the CDR3, which likely points to a read error. The gene calls are TRBV11-1 and TRBJ2-3; 8 bases align to TRBD1. Germline values: CDR1 SGHAT, CDR2 FQDESV (reference sequence). This CDR3 is 16 amino acids long. Unmatched junction bases numbered 11, after V lost 5 bases and J lost 4 bases. Here the CDR3 DNA reads TGTGCCAGCAGCGCCGCGCAGGGGGCCCAAGCAGATACGCAGTATCTT. Amino acid sequence: CASSAAQGAQADTQYL.

This clonotype was seen only once. It is likely a read error, because the conserved phenylalanine at the end of the CDR3 is missing. The chain joins TRBV11-2 to TRBJ2-7; 8 nucleotides align to TRBD2. Losses at the gene ends were 7 bases for V and 2 bases for J; bases not matched to a gene: 7. Germline V gives CDR1 SGHAT, CDR2 FQNNGV. The length of the CDR3 is 14 residues. This CDR3 reads CASKRLAGTYEQYN. The CDR3 nucleotides are TGTGCCAGCAAAAGATTAGCGGGAACCTACGAGCAGTACAAC.

The rearrangement uses TRBV12-3 or TRBV12-4 and TRBJ2-2; D remains ambiguous. V shed 3 bases and J shed 9 bases, with 20 bases lying between them. CDR3 length: 16 residues. The CDR3 DNA is TGTGCCAGCAGTTTTGAAGTGGGCGCATGGTCCTGGGAGCTGTTTTTT. This sequence encodes CASSFEVGAWSWELFF.

This clonotype showed up just a few times. This chain joins TRBV2 and TRBJ1-2; TRBD1 agrees at 8 bases. Unmatched junction bases numbered 3, after V lost 6 bases and J lost 3 bases. This CDR3 has 13 residues. Germline values: CDR1 SNHLY, CDR2 FYNNEI. The CDR3 spells CASRPTGDYGYTF. CDR3 DNA: TGTGCCAGCAGGCCGACAGGGGACTATGGCTACACCTTC.

Turning to this clonotype: Given the absence of the conserved phenylalanine or tryptophan at the CDR3 end, a read error is likely. V gene TRBV12-3 or TRBV12-4 combines with J gene TRBJ2-1; 8 nucleotides match TRBD1. This CDR3 is 13 amino acids long. The DNA of the CDR3 is TGTGCCAGCAGCACAGACAGGGGTAATGAACAGTTCCTC. This translates into CASSTDRGNEQFL.

This clonotype is labeled medium-sized (0.01 to 0.1%). The chain has TRBV10-3 and TRBJ2-7; D ambiguous. Germline V CDR1 and CDR2: ENHRY, SYGVKD. Trimming cost V 6 bases and J 9 bases, with 15 bases left between them. CDR3 length: 12 residues. The CDR3 nucleotides are TGTGCCATCAGCCGAGATGACTCAGCGCAGTACTTC. It specifies CAISRDDSAQYF.

This clonotype was picked up one time. Because it lacks the conserved phenylalanine or tryptophan at the end, this CDR3 is likely a read error. The chain recombines TRBV11-1 with TRBJ2-3; TRBD2 aligns across 11 bases. Germline V lookup: CDR1 SGHAT, CDR2 FQDESV (reference sequence). This CDR3 has 16 amino acids. Trimming at V came to 11 bases and at J to 0 bases, leaving 10 bases not matched to a gene. The CDR3 coding sequence is TGTGCCGGCAACAAGGGACTAGCGGTTAGCACAGATACGCAGTATATT. Translation gives CAGNKGLAVSTDTQYI.

Remarks on this clonotype: In this CDR3 the conserved last residue, phenylalanine or tryptophan, is missing, so a read error is likely. The V gene is TRBV6-1, the J gene TRBJ2-1; D is perhaps TRBD1 (5 bases). Looked up from germline, CDR1 is MNHNS and CDR2 is SASEGT. The CDR3 contains 13 residues. Between the trimmed V and J ends, which lost 6 bases and 3 bases, there was a span of 9 bases. The CDR3 nucleotides are TGTGCCAGCAGCGAGGACATCTACAATGAGCAGTTCTTA. It is translated as CASSEDIYNEQFL.

This clonotype occurred many times. The chain carries TRBV12-3 or TRBV12-4 and TRBJ2-1; the D is unclear. Trimming shortened V by 3 bases and J by 2 bases, and 5 bases separated the two germline ends. The CDR3 is 13 residues long. The CDR3 loop is CASSFRPYNEQFF. The CDR3 nucleotides read TGTGCCAGCAGTTTTAGACCCTACAATGAGCAGTTCTTC.

A word on this clonotype: This may stem from a read error, because a much larger clone lies one nucleotide away. The chain links TRBV28 to TRBJ1-1; TRBD1 aligns across 8 bases. This CDR3 has 14 residues. Germline V lookup: CDR1 MDHEN, CDR2 SYDVKM. V trimming: 4 bases; J trimming: 1 base; junction bases outside the gene matches: 2. The DNA of the CDR3 is TGTGCCAGCAGTTGTGGACAGGGGAACACTGAAGCTTTCTTT. It specifies CASSCGQGNTEAFF.

Comment on this clonotype: One junction end does not reproduce the germline sequence, and a read error may be involved. The J gene is TRBJ2-1, the V gene TRBV4-1; D may be TRBD2 (5 bases). This CDR3 has 16 residues. The germline CDR1 and CDR2 sequences are MGHRA and YSYEKL. CDR3 residues: CASSRSTRGYYNKQFF. The DNA for the CDR3 is TGCGCCAGCAGCCGCTCAACTAGAGGATATTACAATAAGCAGTTCTTC.

Ten or more counts support this clonotype. This chain joins TRBV12-3 or TRBV12-4 and TRBJ2-7; D is uncertain. Trimming shortened V by 5 bases and J by 2 bases, and 13 bases separated the two germline ends. This CDR3 region has 14 residues. The CDR3 reads CASSGPPRPYEQYF. The CDR3 region has the DNA TGTGCCAGCAGTGGCCCCCCACGGCCCTACGAGCAGTACTTC.

This clonotype was observed once. The junction differs from germline at one of its ends, possibly a read error. The J gene is TRBJ2-2, the V gene TRBV11-2, with D possibly matching TRBD1 (6 bases). The CDR3 sequence is 13 residues long. Germline V gene sequence: CDR1 SGHAT, CDR2 FQNNGV. Here the CDR3 reads CATGQGNTGKLLF. The CDR3 nucleotides are TGTGCCACGGGACAAGGGAACACCGGGAAGCTGCTTTTT.

A note on this clonotype: A read error is possible here, since a much larger clone lies one base away. J is TRBJ2-7 and V is TRBV28, with 8 bases fitting TRBD2. Germline CDR1 and CDR2: MDHEN and SYDVKM. This CDR3 has 15 amino acids. DNA of the CDR3: TGTGCCAGCAGTTCCGAGCGGGAGACCGCCACCCGCCTCAATTTC. This codes for CASSSERETATRLNF.

Regarding this clonotype: The junction does not match germline at one end; this may be a read error. This sequence joins TRBV6-2 or TRBV6-3 and TRBJ2-7, with 13 bases matching TRBD2. The CDR3 contains 15 residues. Germline assignment: CDR1 MNHEY and CDR2 SVGEGT. The CDR3, as DNA: TGTACCAGCACACCCGGGACTAGCGGGGCGTACGAGCAGTACTTC. Residues: CTSTPGTSGAYEQYF.

Remarks on this clonotype: Germline and junction disagree at one end, which may indicate a read error. The V and J genes are TRBV4-1 and TRBJ2-1; TRBD2 matches at 15 bases. Germline loops: CDR1 MGHRA, CDR2 YSYEKL. The CDR3 sequence is 20 residues long. Here the CDR3 DNA reads TGCGCCAGCAGCTCCTCAGTCAGCGGACTAGCGGGAGGGCCGGGAAATGAGCAGTTCTTT. It encodes CASSSSVSGLAGGPGNEQFF.

For this clonotype: A junction boundary mismatches the germline segment, possibly from a read error. The chain is built from TRBV12-3 or TRBV12-4 and TRBJ2-7; the match to TRBD2 covers 11 bases. The CDR3 has 16 residues. Written as DNA, the CDR3 is TGTGCCAGTAGTTTATTAGCGGGAGGGTCTCCCTATGAGCAGTACTTC. Protein sequence: CASSLLAGGSPYEQYF.

On this clonotype: The junction does not match germline at one end; this may be a read error. The chain is built from TRBV12-3 or TRBV12-4 and TRBJ2-7; possible D gene TRBD2, 5 bases. The CDR3 is made up of 14 amino acids. The CDR3 region is CTSGLAFASYEQYF. The DNA of the CDR3 is TGTACCAGCGGTTTAGCGTTTGCGTCCTACGAGCAGTACTTC.

The chain couples TRBV6-1 to TRBJ1-2; D ambiguous. CDR1 MNHNS and CDR2 SASEGT come from the germline V gene. This CDR3 is 14 amino acids long. The V end was cut by 0 bases, the J end by 5 bases, with 10 bases between. For the CDR3, the DNA is TGTGCCAGCAGTGAAGCTCATACGGAGTATGGCTACACCTTC. It specifies CASSEAHTEYGYTF.